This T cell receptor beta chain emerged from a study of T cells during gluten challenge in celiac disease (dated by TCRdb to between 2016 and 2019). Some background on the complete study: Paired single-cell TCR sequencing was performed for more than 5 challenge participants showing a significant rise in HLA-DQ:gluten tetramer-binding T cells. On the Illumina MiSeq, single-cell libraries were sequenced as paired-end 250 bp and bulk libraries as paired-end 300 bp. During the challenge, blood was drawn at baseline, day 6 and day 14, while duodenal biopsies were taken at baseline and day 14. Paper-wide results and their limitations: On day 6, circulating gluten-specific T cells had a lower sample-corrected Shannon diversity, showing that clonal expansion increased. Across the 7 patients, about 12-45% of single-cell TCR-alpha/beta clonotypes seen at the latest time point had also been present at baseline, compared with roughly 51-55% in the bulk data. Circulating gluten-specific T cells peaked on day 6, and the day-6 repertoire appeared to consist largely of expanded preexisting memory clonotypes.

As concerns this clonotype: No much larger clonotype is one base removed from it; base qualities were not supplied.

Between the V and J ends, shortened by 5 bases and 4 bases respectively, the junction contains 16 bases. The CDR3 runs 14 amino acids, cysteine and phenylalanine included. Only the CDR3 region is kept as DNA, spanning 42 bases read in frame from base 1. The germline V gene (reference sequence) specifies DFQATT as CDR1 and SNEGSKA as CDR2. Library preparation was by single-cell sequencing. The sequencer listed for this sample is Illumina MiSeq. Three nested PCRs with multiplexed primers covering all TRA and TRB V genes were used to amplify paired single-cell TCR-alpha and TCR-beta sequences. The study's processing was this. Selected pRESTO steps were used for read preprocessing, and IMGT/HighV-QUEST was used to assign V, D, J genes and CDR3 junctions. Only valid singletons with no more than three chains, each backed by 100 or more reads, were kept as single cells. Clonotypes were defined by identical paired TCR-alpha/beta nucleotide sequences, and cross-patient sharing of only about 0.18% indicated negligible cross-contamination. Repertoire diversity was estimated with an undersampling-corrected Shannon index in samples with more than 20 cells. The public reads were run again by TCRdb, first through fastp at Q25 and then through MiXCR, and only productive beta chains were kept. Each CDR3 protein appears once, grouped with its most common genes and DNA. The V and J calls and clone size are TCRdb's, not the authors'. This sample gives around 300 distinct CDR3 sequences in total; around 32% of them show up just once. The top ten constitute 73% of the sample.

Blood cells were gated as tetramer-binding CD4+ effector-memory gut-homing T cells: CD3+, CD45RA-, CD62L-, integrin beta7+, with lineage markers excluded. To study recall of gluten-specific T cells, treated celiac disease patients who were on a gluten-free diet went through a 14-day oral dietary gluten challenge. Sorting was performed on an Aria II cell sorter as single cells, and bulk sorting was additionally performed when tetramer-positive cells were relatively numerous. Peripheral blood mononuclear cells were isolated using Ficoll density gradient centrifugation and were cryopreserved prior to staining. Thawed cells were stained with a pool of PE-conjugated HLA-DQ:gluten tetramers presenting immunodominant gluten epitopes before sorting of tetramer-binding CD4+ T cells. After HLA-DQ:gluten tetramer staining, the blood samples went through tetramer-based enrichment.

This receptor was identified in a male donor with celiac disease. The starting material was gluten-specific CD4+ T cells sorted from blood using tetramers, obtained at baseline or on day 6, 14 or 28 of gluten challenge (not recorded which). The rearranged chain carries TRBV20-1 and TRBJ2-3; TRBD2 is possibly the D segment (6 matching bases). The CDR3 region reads CSAGRLAFSDTQYF. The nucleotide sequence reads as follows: TGCAGTGCTGGAAGGCTAGCGTTCTCAGATACGCAGTATTTT.